This T cell receptor (beta chain) was recorded in a study of early T cells in non-severe SARS-CoV-2 infection (dated by TCRdb to about 2021). Looking at the study overall: TCR sequencing used bulk RNA from unsorted whole blood, so alpha and beta chains could not be paired. Broad study findings and their caveats: Matching against VDJdb was skewed toward anti-spike CD8 responses, likely underestimated virus-specific expansions, and missed private and CD4 specificities.

Counted from cysteine to phenylalanine, this CDR3 has 12 amino acids. Left in the record is the CDR3 DNA by itself, 36 bases read in frame from the first base. V is reduced by 5 bases and J by 3 bases, leaving a spacing of 8 bases between them. The library was prepared using 5' RACE. For sequencing, a NextSeq 500 was employed. To correct for sequencing error and PCR bias, the TCR library protocol tagged individual cDNA molecules with unique molecular identifiers. TCR alpha and beta chains were both sequenced, and the abundances of alpha and beta sequences in each sample were closely correlated with each other. The published analysis was carried out like this. Decombinator V4 was used to annotate the V gene, J gene and CDR3 of the TCR sequences. Expanded TCRs were defined as changing significantly between any two time points under a Poisson model with p below 0.0001. TCR abundances were normalised to the total number of TCRs sequenced per sample and expressed as counts per million. MAIT TCRs were defined by TRAV1-2 paired with TRAJ12, TRAJ20 or TRAJ33, and iNKT TCRs by TRAV10 paired with TRAJ18. VDJdb, accessed on 1 November 2021, was searched for TCRs annotated for CMV, EBV and SARS-CoV-2, and TCRs annotated for more than one antigen were excluded. The public reads were reprocessed in TCRdb via fastp at Q25 and MiXCR, keeping in-frame beta chains. Rows matching on CDR3 protein sequence are summarized as one entry with the most common DNA and genes. In this record, the V and J calls reflect TCRdb's handling and not the investigators' own analysis. The sample table holds approximately 77,000 distinct CDR3 sequences, of which 15% to 19% were seen once. The ten largest clones add up to about 12% of the sample.

The table lists this clonotype with a few counts. The antigen it recognizes is unknown. No much larger clonotype is one base removed from it; base qualities were not supplied. Set within a cohort of healthcare workers in London, UK, this nested case-control study involved weekly PCR testing of nasopharyngeal swabs along with blood sampling. Between 23 and 31 March 2020, the week of the UK lockdown, healthcare workers were enrolled and then followed up weekly for as long as 16 weeks. The sequenced material came from whole blood. This clonotype was sampled from an adult who was a healthcare worker with PCR-confirmed SARS-CoV-2 infection or an uninfected control (not recorded which). The receptor chain draws on TRBV12-3 or TRBV12-4 and TRBJ2-7; the D segment could be TRBD2, given 5 matching bases. The encoded CDR3 is CASSPGNYEQYF. The nucleotides are TGTGCCAGCAGTCCGGGGAACTACGAGCAGTACTTC.